Listed below are T cell receptor beta chains from one sample, sequenced in a study of T cells in Graves' hyperthyroidism and ophthalmopathy. TCRdb processed the multiplex PCR reads anew with MiXCR; each CDR3 protein has one entry. The sample consists of fewer than 650,000 distinct CDR3 sequences, under 15% of them appearing once. The source material was blood. The receptor set was obtained from a woman aged 40 to 50 with Graves' ophthalmopathy. Each CDR3 is given with its conserved first and last residue. The D gene is left open where the match is weak. Expanded clones get a size class; other rows say once, few or many, or leave the size out.

TRBV15	-	many	TRBJ2-7	TGTGCCACCAGCAGAGATAGAAATAGGGACGAGCAGTACTTC	CATSRDRNRDEQYF
TRBV19	TRBD2	few	TRBJ2-2	TGTGCCAGTACACGGACTAGCGGGAATTTCGGGGAGCTGTTTTTT	CASTRTSGNFGELFF
TRBV28	-	-	TRBJ1-2	TGTGCCAGCAGTCTCCGGACGGCCTATGGCTACACCTTC	CASSLRTAYGYTF
TRBV28	-	few	TRBJ1-1	TGTGCCAGCAAGGGTGTCGGGGACACTGAAGCTTTCTTT	CASKGVGDTEAFF
TRBV9	TRBD2	-	TRBJ2-7	TGTGCCAGCAGCGCCTCTAGCGGGAGCTATACCTACGAGCAGTACTTC	CASSASSGSYTYEQYF
TRBV7-9	-	many	TRBJ2-5	TGTGCCAGCAGCTTATTCCCACGGGAGACCCAGTACTTC	CASSLFPRETQYF
TRBV7-8	-	many	TRBJ2-3	TGTGCCAGCAGCCTCACAGAGAACACAGATACGCAGTATTTT	CASSLTENTDTQYF
TRBV20-1	-	-	TRBJ2-5	TGCAGTGCTAGAATAACAGGTCAAGAGACCCAGTACTTC	CSARITGQETQYF
TRBV6-5	-	many	TRBJ1-1	TGTGCCAGCAGTTACTCGACGGGGGTGGCTGAAGCTTTCTTT	CASSYSTGVAEAFF
TRBV6-1	-	-	TRBJ1-1	TGTGCCAGCCGGTCCCCCGGGGGGCGCAGAGAGGCTTTCTTT	CASRSPGGRREAFF
TRBV7-9	TRBD1	many	TRBJ1-2	TGTGCCAGCAGCACGACAGGACAGGCTAACTATGGCTACACCTTC	CASSTTGQANYGYTF
TRBV2	-	many	TRBJ2-5	TGTGCCAGCAAGGGTATCCAAGAGACCCAGTACTTC	CASKGIQETQYF
TRBV28	-	-	TRBJ1-1	TGTGCCAGCAGTATCCTTTGGGTCCAGAACCCCGAAGCTTTCTTT	CASSILWVQNPEAFF
TRBV6-1	TRBD1	many	TRBJ2-7	TGTGCCAGCAGTGCCCCGGGACAGGGAACTTACGAGCAGTACTTC	CASSAPGQGTYEQYF
TRBV15	TRBD2	-	TRBJ2-5	TGTGCCACCAGCAGAAGCGGGGGGGAGACCCAGTACTTC	CATSRSGGETQYF
TRBV6-2/TRBV6-3	TRBD1	many	TRBJ2-4	TGTGCCAGCAGTCCACCCTCTAAGCGGACAGGACAAGTTGGCAAAAACATTCAGTACTTC	CASSPPSKRTGQVGKNIQYF
TRBV9	-	-	TRBJ1-1	TGTGCCAGCAGCGTAGAGGCCCACTTAGATTTGAACACTGAAGCTTTCTTT	CASSVEAHLDLNTEAFF
TRBV27	-	many	TRBJ1-1	TGTGCCAGCAGTTCTTTAGGGTTGGGGAACACTGAAGCTTTCTTT	CASSSLGLGNTEAFF
TRBV20-1	-	many	TRBJ2-5	TGCAGTGCTAGAGATCTCGGGGGAGGACAAGAGACCCAGTACTTC	CSARDLGGGQETQYF
TRBV4-3	-	many	TRBJ2-5	TGCGCCAGCAGCCAAGATCGGGCTAGCGTGAACCAAGAGACCCAGTACTTC	CASSQDRASVNQETQYF
TRBV5-6	TRBD1	-	TRBJ2-6	TGTGCCAGCAGCGCGGACAGGGGGCCAGCTGGGGCCAACGTCCTGACTTTC	CASSADRGPAGANVLTF
TRBV6-2/TRBV6-3	TRBD2	many	TRBJ2-2	TGTGCCAGCAGTTACTCGTCTAGGGCAGGGAGGGTGGACGGGGAGCTGTTTTTT	CASSYSSRAGRVDGELFF
TRBV6-5	-	many	TRBJ2-7	TGTGCCAGCAGTTACTCACGGGGGCAGGTCTACGAGCAGTACTTC	CASSYSRGQVYEQYF
TRBV7-8	TRBD1	-	TRBJ1-2	TGTGCCAGCAGCTCTAGGGGACAGTCGGACTATGGCTACACCTTC	CASSSRGQSDYGYTF
TRBV7-6	-	many	TRBJ2-7	TGTGCCAGCAGTTCCCGACTAAGGCTCTCCTACGAGCAGTACTTC	CASSSRLRLSYEQYF
TRBV10-3	-	many	TRBJ1-2	TGTGCCATCAGTGAGAAAGGCGGGGAAGCTAACTATGGCTACACCTTC	CAISEKGGEANYGYTF
TRBV20-1	TRBD1	many	TRBJ2-7	TGCAGTGCTTCCCGGGACAGGGTGAGCTACGAGCAGTACTTC	CSASRDRVSYEQYF
TRBV12-3/TRBV12-4	-	once	TRBJ2-7	TGTGCCAGCAGCCCTGCGTCAGGGGACGAGCAGTACTTC	CASSPASGDEQYF
TRBV7-2	-	many	TRBJ2-5	TGTGCCAGCAGTCTCCAAAAGCGGGAGACCCAGTACTTC	CASSLQKRETQYF
TRBV30	-	many	TRBJ1-6	TGTGCCTGGAGTGGTGCCGGTAATTCACCCCTCCACTTT	CAWSGAGNSPLHF
TRBV6-2/TRBV6-3	-	-	TRBJ2-7	TGTGCCAGCAGCTTCAAGTTACGTCAGGGTGCCTTCTACGAGCAGTACTTC	CASSFKLRQGAFYEQYF
TRBV12-3/TRBV12-4	TRBD2	-	TRBJ2-1	TGTGCCAGCAGTTTTGGGACTAGCGGGGTACGGGAGCAGTTCTTC	CASSFGTSGVREQFF
TRBV5-1	-	many	TRBJ1-5	TGCGCCAGCAGCTTGGACCGGGAGCAGCCCCAGCATTTT	CASSLDREQPQHF
TRBV27	TRBD2	many	TRBJ2-7	TGTGCCAGCAGTTTACGGACTAGCGGGAGAGGCTACGAGCAGTACTTC	CASSLRTSGRGYEQYF
TRBV5-4	-	many	TRBJ1-1	TGTGCCAGCAGCTTGGAGTTAACTGAAGCTTTCTTT	CASSLELTEAFF
TRBV29-1	TRBD1	few	TRBJ1-1	TGCAGCGTTGAAAGGGGGCGGACCACTGAAGCTTTCTTT	CSVERGRTTEAFF
TRBV28	TRBD1	many	TRBJ2-7	TGTGCCAGCAGTTTAAGGGGGCAACTCTCCTACGAGCAGTACTTC	CASSLRGQLSYEQYF
TRBV9	-	many	TRBJ2-2	TGTGCCAGCAGCCCAGACTCAGACACGTACACCGGGGAGCTGTTTTTT	CASSPDSDTYTGELFF
TRBV19	-	many	TRBJ1-2	TGTGCCAGTACGGTGGGGCATGGCTACACCTTC	CASTVGHGYTF
TRBV12-3/TRBV12-4	-	many	TRBJ1-1	TGTGCCAGCAGTTTCGGGGGCGTAGGCGCTGAAGCTTTCTTT	CASSFGGVGAEAFF
TRBV6-5	-	many	TRBJ2-2	TGTGCCAGCAGTTTTCCCCGGTCGGGGGAAGGGGAGCTGTTTTTT	CASSFPRSGEGELFF
TRBV19	TRBD1	many	TRBJ1-5	TGTGCCAGTAGTATAGGGACAGGGTACAATCAGCCCCAGCATTTT	CASSIGTGYNQPQHF
TRBV6-1	-	many	TRBJ2-7	TGTGCCAGCAAGGGTAGTGACTACTCCTACGAGCAGTACTTC	CASKGSDYSYEQYF
TRBV20-1	-	-	TRBJ2-7	TGCAGTGCATCCTGGGCCACCACAGCCTACGAGCAGTACTTC	CSASWATTAYEQYF
TRBV6-1	-	few	TRBJ1-1	TGTGCCAGCAGCCCCGGGCAGGTCGGAGGGAACACTGAAGCTTTCTTT	CASSPGQVGGNTEAFF
TRBV30	-	few	TRBJ2-3	TGTGCCTGCGGGGCTGAGGTCACAGATACGCAGTATTTT	CACGAEVTDTQYF
TRBV6-5	-	-	TRBJ1-5	TGTGCCAGCAGTTACGGCTTAAATCAGCCCCAGCATTTT	CASSYGLNQPQHF
TRBV7-8	-	few	TRBJ2-7	TGTGCCAGCAGCTTTATCCCAGGGTACGACGAGCAGTACTTC	CASSFIPGYDEQYF
TRBV6-1	-	many	TRBJ2-7	TGTGCCAGCAGTGTAATGACTAACGAGCAGTACTTC	CASSVMTNEQYF
TRBV9	-	few	TRBJ2-7	TGTGCCAGCAGCGGCACTACCAGCTCCTACGAGCAGTACTTC	CASSGTTSSYEQYF
TRBV27	-	few	TRBJ1-1	TGTGCCAGCAGTTCACATGTAAAGAACACTGAAGCTTTCTTT	CASSSHVKNTEAFF
TRBV20-1	TRBD1	many	TRBJ1-1	TGCAGTGCTAGAGATTACTGGGGACAGGGAAATGAAGCTTTCTTT	CSARDYWGQGNEAFF
TRBV9	-	-	TRBJ2-2	TGTGCCAGCAGCCCCTCGGGTGGTGGGGCCGGGGAGCTGTTTTTT	CASSPSGGGAGELFF
TRBV2	-	many	TRBJ1-1	TGTGCCAGCAGTGAAGCGCAAATGACGGGCGGCACTGAAGCTTTCTTT	CASSEAQMTGGTEAFF
TRBV30	-	few	TRBJ2-2	TGTGCCTGGAACACCGGGCCGAACACCGGGGAGCTGTTTTTT	CAWNTGPNTGELFF
TRBV6-5	-	many	TRBJ2-2	TGTGCCAGCAGCAGACGGGAAAACCCCGGGGAGCTGTTTTTT	CASSRRENPGELFF
TRBV12-3/TRBV12-4	-	-	TRBJ2-5	TGTGCCAGCAGTCCCCGGTCCTCGGCGGGAGAGACCCAGTACTTC	CASSPRSSAGETQYF